What follows are 4 T cell receptor beta chains derived from one specimen sequenced in a study of shared clonotypes between healthy human individuals. The protocol was immunoSEQ multiplex PCR, while the TCRdb copy is restricted to in-frame clones and leaves out a portion. Here the sample spans about 2.5 million clones, under 95% being singletons. The sequenced sample was naive CD4+ T cells from PBMCs. Described subset: CD45RA+ positively selected. The source is a man in his late teens or twenties in good health. Some clones in this sample may be carry-over from other donors' samples.

The chain employs TRBV5-1 and TRBJ1-5; D gene ambiguous. V lost 4 bases and J lost 3, with 11 bases in between. The CDR3 sequence is 14 residues long. In germline, CDR1 is SGHRS, CDR2 YFSETQ. CDR3 loop: CASSADGNNQPQHF. In DNA form, the CDR3 reads TGCGCCAGCAGCGCCGACGGGAACAATCAGCCCCAGCATTTT.

CDR3 bases: TGCGCCAGCAGCTTGGGACTAAGAGCGGGGGATGAAAAACTGTTTTTT. This sequence encodes CASSLGLRAGDEKLFF. This chain joins TRBV5-1 and TRBJ1-4; D may be TRBD1 (5 bases). The V and J ends lost 0 bases and 6 bases respectively, with 15 bases between them. CDR1 SGHRS and CDR2 YFSETQ come from the germline V gene. The CDR3 loop spans 16 amino acids.

The rearrangement uses TRBV29-1 and TRBJ2-6; D is uncertain. V lost 4 bases and J 0 bases, leaving 4 bases between the germline ends. CDR3 size: 13 residues. CDR1 is SQVTM and CDR2 is ANQGSEA in the germline V gene. The CDR3 spells CSVALSGANVLTF. CDR3 DNA sequence: TGCAGCGTTGCCCTCTCTGGGGCCAACGTCCTGACTTTC.

The chain employs TRBV11-2 and TRBJ2-1; D gene unclear. The CDR3 has 12 amino acids. Germline CDR1 is SGHAT and CDR2 is FQNNGV. The V end lost 4 bases, the J end lost 7 bases, and 8 bases lay between the germline ends. The CDR3 loop is CASSSSLNEQFF. In DNA, the CDR3 is TGTGCCAGCAGCTCGTCATTGAATGAGCAGTTCTTC.